A single sample gave rise to the 16 T cell receptor beta chains below, sequenced in a study of shared clonotypes between healthy human individuals. The data were produced by immunoSEQ multiplex PCR, yet TCRdb's version contains in-frame clones alone and is incomplete. The table includes about 1 million clones, around 75% detected once. The sample consisted of memory CD4+ T cells sorted from blood. The subset denotes: CD45RA-negative fraction. These receptor sequences come from a man aged 18 to 30 in good health.

Note on this clone: Additional DNA sequences in this sample encode the identical CDR3. The chain carries TRBV7-9 and TRBJ2-7; D possibly corresponds to TRBD1 (6 bases). The V end lost 2 bases, the J end lost 1 base, and 9 bases lay between the germline ends. Germline loops: CDR1 SEHNR, CDR2 FQNEAQ (reference sequence). There are 14 residues in the CDR3. The CDR3 loop is CASSLLGGSYEQYF. The CDR3 region has the DNA TGTGCCAGCAGCTTATTAGGGGGATCCTACGAGCAGTACTTC.

The V call is TRBV19, the J call TRBJ1-6; D gene ambiguous. The V gene's germline CDR1 is LNHDA and CDR2 SQIVND (reference sequence). The CDR3 is 15 amino acids. Trimming removed 5 bases at V and 6 bases at J, with 14 bases between. In DNA form, the CDR3 reads TGTGCCAGTAGTGATCGATGGACCCCTAATTCACCCCTCCACTTT. Amino acids: CASSDRWTPNSPLHF.

This rearrangement joins TRBV2 to TRBJ2-3; D not certain. Trimming removed 9 bases from V and 5 bases from J, with 12 bases in between. This CDR3 comprises 12 residues. The germline CDR1 and CDR2 sequences are SNHLY and FYNNEI. CDR3 loop: CASGWVVDTQYF. The CDR3, as DNA: TGTGCCAGTGGGTGGGTGGTAGATACGCAGTATTTT.

This rearrangement joins TRBV27 to TRBJ1-2; possibly TRBD1 for D (5 bases). Deletions cut 5 bases from V and 4 bases from J, with 17 bases between. The length of the CDR3 is 15 residues. The germline V gene encodes CDR1 MNHEY and CDR2 SMNVEV (reference sequence). The CDR3 spells CASSRVGEGTYGYTF. CDR3 nucleotide sequence: TGTGCCAGCAGTAGAGTTGGGGAGGGGACCTATGGCTACACCTTC.

The V gene is TRBV6-5, the J gene TRBJ2-2, with 8 positions matching TRBD1. The CDR3 extends over 15 amino acids. Trimming removed 4 bases from V and 2 bases from J; junction bases left unmatched: 3. CDR1 is MNHEY, CDR2 SVGAGI, per germline. Here the CDR3 reads CASSSGGGNTGELFF. The CDR3, as DNA: TGTGCCAGCAGTTCAGGGGGCGGAAACACCGGGGAGCTGTTTTTT.

This rearrangement joins TRBV7-2 to TRBJ2-7, with D hard to call. Germline V lookup: CDR1 SGHTA, CDR2 FQGNSA. The CDR3 is made up of 14 amino acids. With 2 bases removed from V and 7 bases from J, the gap between germline ends came to 15 bases. CDR3 DNA sequence: TGTGCCAGCAGCTTAAGTGTAAATGCTTTGGAGCAGTACTTC. Protein product: CASSLSVNALEQYF.

J is TRBJ2-3 and V is TRBV11-1; a weak D match, TRBD2 (5 bases). Trimming removed 1 base at V and 4 bases at J, with 6 bases between. The CDR3 is 13 amino acids. CDR1 SGHAT and CDR2 FQDESV come from the germline V gene (reference sequence). The chain's CDR3 is CASSLDGADTQYF. Written as DNA, the CDR3 is TGTGCCAGCAGCTTAGACGGGGCAGATACGCAGTATTTT.

This clone was seen only once. This chain joins TRBV18 and TRBJ2-5; D not certain. Per the germline V gene, CDR1 is KGHSH and CDR2 is LQKENI. V lost 6 bases and J 1 base, leaving 12 bases between the germline ends. This CDR3 is built from 14 residues. CDR3 loop: CASSPTLGQETQYF. The CDR3 DNA follows: TGTGCCAGCTCGCCTACCCTGGGCCAAGAGACCCAGTACTTC.

This sequence joins TRBV28 and TRBJ2-7, with TRBD1 matching over 9 bases. The CDR3 sequence is 15 residues long. Germline values: CDR1 MDHEN, CDR2 SYDVKM. V was pared by 5 bases and J by 5 bases, with 10 bases of the junction left unmatched. DNA of the CDR3: TGTGCCAGCAGTCTCACTTCGGACAGGGGCGACGAGCAGTACTTC. Amino acid sequence: CASSLTSDRGDEQYF.

The chain carries TRBV12-2 and TRBJ2-7; TRBD2, the D gene given by the table, was not confirmed from the DNA. TRBV12-2 is a pseudogene locus. There are 11 residues in the CDR3. This chain's CDR3 is CASRFLYEQYF. The DNA of the CDR3 is TGTGCAAGTCGCTTCCTCTACGAGCAGTACTTC.

Here the CDR3 reads CASSLAAGARDTQYF. The CDR3 nucleotides are TGCGCCAGCAGCTTGGCCGCGGGGGCTCGCGATACGCAGTATTTT. The chain links TRBV5-1 to TRBJ2-3, with D tentatively TRBD2 (7 bases). V was clipped by 0 bases and J by 6 bases, with 14 bases between them. The CDR3 has 15 amino acids. Germline V gene data show CDR1 as SGHRS and CDR2 as YFSETQ. Filled out from reference TRBV5-1 and TRBJ2-3, the complete variable domain reads KAGVTQTPRYLIKTRGQQVTLSCSPISGHRSVSWYQQTPGQGLQFLFEYFSETQRNKGNFPGRFSGRQFSNSRSEMNVSTLELGDSALYLCASSLAAGARDTQYFGPGTRLTVL.

This clone was seen a few times. The chain recombines TRBV9 with TRBJ2-3; 7 nucleotides align to TRBD1. The CDR3 is made up of 16 amino acids. Germline trimming cut 4 bases from V and 0 bases from J; bases unmatched to any gene: 8. Germline CDR1 and CDR2: SGDLS and YYNGEE. CDR3 sequence: CASSPRGGLSTDTQYF. CDR3 nucleotide sequence: TGTGCCAGCAGCCCTCGAGGGGGCCTTAGCACAGATACGCAGTATTTT. The variable domain in full, completed from reference TRBV9 and TRBJ2-3, reads DSGVTQTPKHLITATGQRVTLRCSPRSGDLSVYWYQQSLDQGLQFLIQYYNGEERAKGNILERFSAQQFPDLHSELNLSSLELGDSALYFCASSPRGGLSTDTQYFGPGTRLTVL.

The genes are TRBV19 and TRBJ1-2, with a weak D call TRBD1 (5 bases). V lost 8 bases to trimming and J lost 5 bases, with 21 bases between them. The germline CDR1 and CDR2 sequences are LNHDA and SQIVND (reference sequence). CDR3 length: 15 residues. DNA for the CDR3: TGTGCCAGTTGGCCTCGGGACGGCTTTTTTTATGGCTACACCTTC. Translated, it gives CASWPRDGFFYGYTF.

The V and J genes are TRBV5-1 and TRBJ1-1; tentatively, D is TRBD1 (5 bases). V was cut by 0 bases and J by 5 bases, with 17 bases left in between. This CDR3 comprises 16 residues. The germline gives CDR1 SGHRS, CDR2 YFSETQ. The CDR3 coding sequence is TGCGCCAGCAGCTTGGGGGTCACAGGCCCGCAGACTGAAGCTTTCTTT. It yields the protein CASSLGVTGPQTEAFF.

This clone was detected only a few times. The chain links TRBV7-2 to TRBJ1-6; the D is unclear. Trimming cost V 1 base and J 10 bases, with 14 bases left between them. The CDR3 runs 15 residues. CDR1 is SGHTA and CDR2 is FQGNSA in the germline V gene. The CDR3 DNA is TGTGCCAGCAGCTTAGTTGCGGATGCTCAGTCACCCCTCCACTTT. Translating it yields CASSLVADAQSPLHF.

The genes are TRBV4-2 and TRBJ2-2; TRBD2 is a possible D gene (6 bases). The germline V gene has CDR1 LGHNA and CDR2 YNFKEQ. Trimming cost V 0 bases and J 1 base, with 18 bases left between them. The CDR3 totals 19 residues. The CDR3 nucleotides are TGTGCCAGCAGCCAAGATCTTAGGGCTACCGGGGGGAACACCGGGGAGCTGTTTTTT. Encoded protein: CASSQDLRATGGNTGELFF.